This note documents a single TCR beta chain sequence. Its antigen remains unknown. This sample stems from a study of T cell responses to AZD1222 COVID-19 vaccine. Findings of the study overall: Just a handful of AZD1222 recipients were seropositive at baseline. Spike-wide vaccine-associated CD4 TCRs dominated at 160-218 and 743-854. Variant regions that are unmutated are reportedly the target of nearly half of spike-specific TCRs.

Profiled with immunoSEQ multiplex PCR; TCRdb holds only in-frame clones, not every one. The table lists some 120,000 clones, approximately 85% of them singletons. The receptor comes from an adult who received the AZD1222 COVID-19 vaccine. Specimen: peripheral blood, collected 28 days after the second AZD1222 dose.

CDR3 bases: TGTGCCAGCAGTCAGATTCAGGGGACCCACGAGCAGTACTTC. This codes for CASSQIQGTHEQYF. V and J are TRBV27 and TRBJ2-7; possibly TRBD1 for D (6 bases). There are 14 residues in the CDR3. Germline-derived CDR1 and CDR2 are MNHEY and SMNVEV (reference sequence). V shed 5 bases and J shed 5 bases, with 16 bases lying between them.